This T cell receptor beta chain was recorded in a study of blood T cell repertoires in COVID-19. Study in general: T cells, B-cell-depleted T cells, or PBMCs supplied cDNA or gDNA.

Original processing methods: Estimated nucleated cell counts came from reference gene primer amplification. Clones were read by immunoSEQ multiplex PCR, and TCRdb kept only the in-frame ones, dropping some. V, J and clone size reflect that table, while D and trimming were determined from the DNA. This sample yields around 250,000 clones, of which about four fifths are seen a single time; 8.6% belongs to the top ten. The specimen was peripheral blood. The clonotype originates from a man aged 40-49 years with active or convalescent COVID-19.

The CDR3 region is CASGFGASSGELFF. Here the CDR3 DNA reads TGTGCTAGTGGTTTTGGGGCCTCTAGCGGGGAGCTGTTTTTT. The chain couples TRBV12-5 to TRBJ2-2, with D maybe TRBD1 (5 bases). V lost 3 bases, J lost 7 bases, and 12 bases lay in between. This CDR3 is built from 14 residues. CDR1 LGHNT and CDR2 FRNRAP come from the germline V gene.